These 28 T cell receptor beta chains were all obtained from the same sample, sequenced in a study of shared clonotypes between healthy human individuals. Here immunoSEQ multiplex PCR was the method, and the copy in TCRdb shows in-frame clones only, minus some. In the table there are some 550,000 clones, more than 95% of which are singletons. The sample taken for sequencing was naive CD4+ T cells sorted from blood. Subset of the sample: CD45RA+ positively selected. The source is a woman in her thirties in good health.

This clone was seen once. This chain links TRBV9 with TRBJ2-2, with 7 bases that match TRBD2. CDR1 is SGDLS, CDR2 YYNGEE, per germline. The length of the CDR3 is 17 residues. V was pared by 2 bases and J by 4 bases, with 11 bases of the junction left unmatched. CDR3: CASSVAPGGGSTGELFF. The CDR3 DNA follows: TGTGCCAGCAGCGTCGCCCCGGGGGGAGGGAGCACCGGGGAGCTGTTTTTT.

This clone was seen once. The rearrangement joins TRBV7-9 to TRBJ2-3; no definite D call. The CDR3 is 15 residues long. V lost 5 bases and J 6 bases, leaving 18 bases between the germline ends. Germline V CDR1 and CDR2: SEHNR, FQNEAQ (reference sequence). The chain's CDR3 is CASSSPTDASDTQYF. The CDR3 DNA follows: TGTGCCAGCAGCAGCCCGACTGATGCTTCGGATACGCAGTATTTT.

Turning to this clone: Different DNA sequences within this sample yield the same CDR3. V gene TRBV28 combines with J gene TRBJ1-1; 7 positions match TRBD1. Germline V CDR1 and CDR2: MDHEN, SYDVKM. V trimming: 2 bases; J trimming: 5 bases; junction bases outside the gene matches: 2. CDR3 size: 13 residues. In DNA, the CDR3 is TGTGCCAGCAGTTTAGACAGGGATACTGAAGCTTTCTTT. Residues: CASSLDRDTEAFF.

The chain couples TRBV4-1 to TRBJ2-1; TRBD1 matches at 8 bases. After removal of 1 base from V and 3 bases from J, the junction contained 8 bases not matched to a gene. The CDR3 sequence is 17 residues long. Per germline, CDR1 MGHRA and CDR2 YSYEKL. CDR3 in amino acids: CASSQGQGRGGYNEQFF. DNA of the CDR3: TGCGCCAGCAGCCAAGGACAGGGGCGGGGCGGCTACAATGAGCAGTTCTTC.

The rearrangement joins TRBV27 to TRBJ2-7, with TRBD2 identical over 7 bases. The junction had 11 bases not matched to a gene; V was cut back by 7 bases and J by 5 bases. Germline CDR1 reads MNHEY; CDR2 reads SMNVEV (reference sequence). The CDR3 loop spans 14 amino acids. This CDR3 reads CASTLRGGFNEQYF. For the CDR3, the DNA is TGTGCCAGCACCCTAAGGGGAGGGTTTAACGAGCAGTACTTC.

The chain links TRBV6-1 to TRBJ1-3; a weak D match, TRBD1 (5 bases). V was cut by 3 bases and J by 0 bases, with 9 bases left in between. Per the germline V gene, CDR1 is MNHNS and CDR2 is SASEGT. The CDR3 is 15 amino acids. The CDR3: CASSDGAYSGNTIYF. The CDR3 DNA reads TGTGCCAGCAGTGACGGGGCCTACTCTGGAAACACCATATATTTT.

The CDR3 DNA reads as TGTGCCAGCAGCTTGTGGGACAGTGGCTACACCTTC. Amino acid sequence: CASSLWDSGYTF. The chain has TRBV5-6 and TRBJ1-2; 7 bases line up with TRBD1. From germline, CDR1 is SGHDT and CDR2 YYEEEE. J was trimmed by 7 bases and V by 1 base; bases with no gene match: 1. This CDR3 spans 12 amino acids.

This sequence joins TRBV9 and TRBJ2-2; 12 bases are shared with TRBD2. This CDR3 is 21 amino acids long. In germline, CDR1 is SGDLS, CDR2 YYNGEE. V gave up 1 base and J gave up 7 bases; unmatched junction bases: 20. Here the CDR3 reads CASSVQPIRGGLAGIDGELFF. CDR3 DNA: TGTGCCAGCAGCGTACAGCCTATTAGGGGAGGACTAGCGGGAATCGACGGGGAGCTGTTTTTT.

V gene TRBV7-2 combines with J gene TRBJ1-1; the D is unclear. V was shortened by 1 base and J by 5 bases, with 8 bases between the two germline ends. This CDR3 has 13 amino acids. CDR1 SGHTA and CDR2 FQGNSA come from the germline V gene. The chain's CDR3 is CASSLEGRTEAFF. CDR3 nucleotides: TGTGCCAGCAGCTTAGAAGGGAGGACTGAAGCTTTCTTT.

The chain joins TRBV28 to TRBJ1-4; D might be TRBD1 (5 bases). Between the trimmed V and J ends, which lost 4 bases and 0 bases, there was a span of 21 bases. Germline CDR1 reads MDHEN; CDR2 reads SYDVKM. This CDR3 has 19 residues. The CDR3, as DNA: TGTGCCAGCAGTTCCCTTTCGGGGGGGATCGATGCAACTAATGAAAAACTGTTTTTT. It is translated as CASSSLSGGIDATNEKLFF.

The chain uses TRBV5-5 and TRBJ1-2, with D perhaps matching TRBD1 (5 bases). Trimming left V 4 bases short and J 3 bases short, with 19 bases between. Germline V gene lookup returns CDR1 SGHKS and CDR2 YYEKEE (reference sequence). CDR3 length: 16 residues. CDR3 region: CASSLRGDGADYGYTF. The CDR3 DNA reads TGTGCCAGCAGCCTACGCGGGGACGGGGCGGACTATGGCTACACCTTC.

The rearrangement links TRBV2 to TRBJ2-7; 8 bases align to TRBD1. Germline CDR1 reads SNHLY; CDR2 reads FYNNEI. V dropped 6 bases and J dropped 2; count of bases not matched to a gene: 9. The CDR3 totals 15 residues. CDR3 loop: CASSPSGQGPYEQYF. CDR3 DNA: TGTGCCAGCAGCCCATCCGGACAGGGTCCCTACGAGCAGTACTTC.

This chain joins TRBV18 and TRBJ2-1, with no clear D. Per the germline V gene, CDR1 is KGHSH and CDR2 is LQKENI. Trimming took 1 base from V and 13 from J, leaving 14 bases between them. The CDR3 is made up of 13 amino acids. The CDR3 bases are TGTGCCAGCTCACCACGTTTGAGCCAGGATCAGTTCTTC. The encoded protein is CASSPRLSQDQFF.

The gene calls are TRBV6-1 and TRBJ1-1, with D possibly being TRBD1 (6 bases). The CDR3 covers 14 residues. Germline loops: CDR1 MNHNS, CDR2 SASEGT. The V end was cut by 6 bases, the J end by 6 bases, with 17 bases between. CDR3 protein: CASRLGAGGSEAFF. For the CDR3, the DNA is TGTGCCAGCAGGCTGGGGGCTGGTGGGTCTGAAGCTTTCTTT.

This chain links TRBV13 with TRBJ1-6; D unresolved. The V end was cut by 3 bases, the J end by 9 bases, with 12 bases between. Germline values: CDR1 PRHDT, CDR2 FYEKMQ (reference sequence). The CDR3 spans 14 residues. The CDR3 protein is CASSLTSLGSPLHF. CDR3 coding DNA: TGTGCCAGCAGCTTGACATCCCTAGGTTCACCCCTCCACTTT.

The chain links TRBV18 to TRBJ2-7; TRBD2 matches at 7 bases. CDR1 KGHSH and CDR2 LQKENI come from the germline V gene. CDR3 length: 16 residues. Germline trimming cut 6 bases from V and 1 base from J; bases unmatched to any gene: 12. In nucleotides, the CDR3 is TGTGCCAGCTCTCCATCCAGGCGGGGGAAATCCTACGAGCAGTACTTC. This translates into CASSPSRRGKSYEQYF.

In DNA form, the CDR3 reads TGTGCCAGCAACGTGGGGGGGCTAGCGCCGAGCTCCTACGAGCAGTACTTC. Translated: CASNVGGLAPSSYEQYF. The gene calls are TRBV28 and TRBJ2-7; possibly TRBD2 for D (7 bases). Germline lookup yields CDR1 MDHEN and CDR2 SYDVKM. The CDR3 runs 17 residues. Trimming cost V 7 bases and J 0 bases, with 22 bases left between them.

The chain joins TRBV11-2 to TRBJ2-2; D gene ambiguous. The CDR3 is 14 amino acids. V lost 4 bases and J lost 1, with 7 bases in between. The germline CDR1 and CDR2 sequences are SGHAT and FQNNGV. The CDR3 region is CASSSSVNTGELFF. The DNA of the CDR3 is TGTGCCAGCAGCTCCTCGGTGAACACCGGGGAGCTGTTTTTT.

V gene TRBV9 combines with J gene TRBJ2-7, with 11 bases identical to TRBD2. Germline CDR1 SGDLS, CDR2 YYNGEE. J gave up 7 bases and V 4 bases, and 16 bases lay outside the gene matches. CDR3 length equals 17 residues. CDR3 region: CASSREVGTSGLQEQYF. The CDR3 nucleotides are TGTGCCAGCAGCAGGGAGGTTGGGACTAGCGGACTTCAAGAGCAGTACTTC.

The rearrangement links TRBV27 to TRBJ2-2; D is possibly TRBD2 (5 bases). V lost 3 bases, J lost 5 bases, and 22 bases lay in between. The CDR3 loop spans 18 amino acids. The germline V gene encodes CDR1 MNHEY and CDR2 SMNVEV (reference sequence). The CDR3: CASSFRVSGPSRTGELFF. Here the CDR3 DNA reads TGTGCCAGCAGTTTTAGGGTCAGCGGACCTTCGAGGACCGGGGAGCTGTTTTTT.

The chain combines TRBV6-4 with TRBJ2-1, with TRBD2 matching 10 bases. CDR3 length equals 14 residues. J gave up 6 bases and V 4 bases, and 3 bases lay outside the gene matches. Germline CDR1 reads MRHNA; CDR2 reads SNTAGT. CDR3 amino acids: CASSASGRVNEQFF. The CDR3 bases are TGTGCCAGCAGTGCCAGCGGGAGGGTCAATGAGCAGTTCTTC.

The chain is built from TRBV6-5 and TRBJ1-1; no clear D. This CDR3 has 11 residues. The germline V gene encodes CDR1 MNHEY and CDR2 SVGAGI. Trimming cost V 2 bases and J 8 bases, with 6 bases left between them. In DNA form, the CDR3 reads TGTGCCAGCAGTTACGGCCCAGAAGCTTTCTTT. It yields the protein CASSYGPEAFF.

V is TRBV28 and J is TRBJ2-7; 7 nucleotides agree with TRBD1. Germline V gene lookup returns CDR1 MDHEN and CDR2 SYDVKM. The CDR3 is 11 amino acids. J was trimmed by 6 bases and V by 7 bases; bases with no gene match: 3. The chain's CDR3 is CASTKGAEQYF. DNA of the CDR3: TGTGCCAGCACAAAGGGGGCCGAGCAGTACTTC.

The CDR3 sequence: CASTATSGNYEQYF. DNA of the CDR3: TGTGCCAGCACTGCGACTAGCGGAAACTACGAGCAGTACTTC. The rearrangement uses TRBV2 and TRBJ2-7, with TRBD2 matching 9 bases. V dropped 7 bases and J dropped 3; count of bases not matched to a gene: 7. Germline CDR1 SNHLY, CDR2 FYNNEI. This CDR3 has 14 residues.

The CDR3 here is CASSALRGRSFKETQYF. The CDR3 region has the DNA TGTGCCAGCAGCGCCCTCCGTGGGAGATCTTTTAAAGAGACCCAGTACTTC. The chain couples TRBV14 to TRBJ2-5; weak D call: TRBD2 (5 bases). V was shortened by 5 bases and J by 3 bases, with 22 bases between the two germline ends. The CDR3 loop spans 17 amino acids. The V gene's germline CDR1 is SGHDN and CDR2 FVKESK.

This clone was observed once. The rearrangement uses TRBV28 and TRBJ2-2; 10 bases match TRBD1. The junction had 6 bases not matched to a gene; V was cut back by 3 bases and J by 11 bases. In germline, CDR1 is MDHEN, CDR2 SYDVKM. CDR3 size: 14 residues. Here the CDR3 reads CASSLRQGAVELFF. The DNA for the CDR3 is TGTGCCAGCAGTTTGAGACAGGGGGCTGTAGAGCTGTTTTTT.

Here the CDR3 reads CASSAHGTGYNEQFF. In DNA form, the CDR3 reads TGTGCCAGCAGTGCCCACGGGACGGGCTACAATGAGCAGTTCTTC. The chain uses TRBV28 and TRBJ2-1, with D perhaps being TRBD1 or TRBD2 (5 bases each). Trimming shortened V by 5 bases and J by 3 bases, and 14 bases separated the two germline ends. Germline lookup yields CDR1 MDHEN and CDR2 SYDVKM. The CDR3 extends over 15 amino acids.

V and J are TRBV9 and TRBJ2-4; 8 bases are shared with TRBD2. CDR1 is SGDLS and CDR2 is YYNGEE in the germline V gene. This CDR3 spans 19 amino acids. The junction had 23 bases not matched to a gene; V was cut back by 6 bases and J by 6 bases. The CDR3 protein is CASTPGGDPLAENPNIQYF. CDR3 nucleotide sequence: TGTGCCAGCACGCCCGGAGGAGACCCACTAGCGGAGAACCCAAACATTCAGTACTTC. Based on the CDR3 plus reference TRBV9 and TRBJ2-4, the full variable domain is DSGVTQTPKHLITATGQRVTLRCSPRSGDLSVYWYQQSLDQGLQFLIQYYNGEERAKGNILERFSAQQFPDLHSELNLSSLELGDSALYFCASTPGGDPLAENPNIQYFGAGTRLSVL.